This T cell receptor (beta chain) was obtained from a study of blood T cell repertoires in COVID-19. On the study more broadly: Samples representing acute and convalescent COVID-19 were sourced from the United States, Italy and Spain. Nucleic acid was either cDNA or gDNA, and it came from T cells, B-cell-depleted T cells, or PBMCs.

The trim removed 5 bases at V and 5 bases at J, leaving 4 bases unmatched. The germline gives CDR1 SGHRS, CDR2 YFSETQ. The CDR3 loop spans 14 amino acids. For this clone: Different DNA sequences within this sample yield the same CDR3.

As processed by the authors: Reference gene primers were amplified, and this amplification served to estimate nucleated cell counts. Repertoires were generated with immunoSEQ multiplex PCR, while TCRdb's copy carries only in-frame clones and drops some. From that table come the V and J calls and clone size; the DNA was used to work out D and trimming. Among under 350,000 clones listed, roughly 85% were seen once. The specimen sequenced was peripheral blood. The sequence came from a human donor in a cohort sampled during active COVID-19. V is TRBV5-1 and J is TRBJ1-4; TRBD1 agrees at 9 bases. CDR3 loop: CASRPGTGNEKLFF. The CDR3 DNA sequence: TGCGCCAGCAGGCCCGGGACAGGGAATGAAAAACTGTTTTTT.